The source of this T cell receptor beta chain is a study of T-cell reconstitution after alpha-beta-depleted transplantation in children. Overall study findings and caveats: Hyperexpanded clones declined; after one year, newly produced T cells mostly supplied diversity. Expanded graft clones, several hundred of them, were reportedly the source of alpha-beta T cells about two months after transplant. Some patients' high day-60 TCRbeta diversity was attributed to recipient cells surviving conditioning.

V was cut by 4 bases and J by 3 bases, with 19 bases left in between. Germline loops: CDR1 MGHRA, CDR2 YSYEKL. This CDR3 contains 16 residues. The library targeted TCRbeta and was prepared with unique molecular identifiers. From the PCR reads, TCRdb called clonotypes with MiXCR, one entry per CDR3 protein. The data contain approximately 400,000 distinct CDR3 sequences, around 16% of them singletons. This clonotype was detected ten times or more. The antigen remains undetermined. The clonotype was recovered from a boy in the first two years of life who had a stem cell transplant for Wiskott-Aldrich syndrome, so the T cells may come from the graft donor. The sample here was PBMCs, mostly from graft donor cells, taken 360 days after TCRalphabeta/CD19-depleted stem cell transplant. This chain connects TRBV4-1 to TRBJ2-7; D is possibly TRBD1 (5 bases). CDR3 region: CASSPLQVPLNYEQYF. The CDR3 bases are TGCGCCAGCAGCCCTCTACAGGTCCCTCTGAACTACGAGCAGTACTTC.